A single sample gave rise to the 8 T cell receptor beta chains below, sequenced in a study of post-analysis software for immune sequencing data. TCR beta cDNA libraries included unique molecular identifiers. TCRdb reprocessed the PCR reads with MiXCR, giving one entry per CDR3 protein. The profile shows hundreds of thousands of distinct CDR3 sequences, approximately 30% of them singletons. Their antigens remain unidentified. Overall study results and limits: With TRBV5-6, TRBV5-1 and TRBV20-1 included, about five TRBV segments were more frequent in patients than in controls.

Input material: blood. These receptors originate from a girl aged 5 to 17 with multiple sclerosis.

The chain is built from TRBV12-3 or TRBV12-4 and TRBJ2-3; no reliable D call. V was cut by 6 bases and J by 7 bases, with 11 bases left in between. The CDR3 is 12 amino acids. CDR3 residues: CASSNRPNTQYF. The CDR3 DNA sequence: TGTGCCAGCAGCAATCGTCCGAATACGCAGTATTTT.

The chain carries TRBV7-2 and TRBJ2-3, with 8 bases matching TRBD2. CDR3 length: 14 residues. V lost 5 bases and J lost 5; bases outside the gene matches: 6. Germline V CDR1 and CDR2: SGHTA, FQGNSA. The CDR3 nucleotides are TGTGCCAGCAGCGTCAGCCGGGGGGGAGATACGCAGTATTTT. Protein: CASSVSRGGDTQYF. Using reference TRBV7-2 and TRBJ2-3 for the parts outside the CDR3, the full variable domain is GAGVSQSPSNKVTEKGKDVELRCDPISGHTALYWYRQSLGQGLEFLIYFQGNSAPDKSGLPSDRFSAERTGGSVSTLTIQRTQQEDSAVYLCASSVSRGGDTQYFGPGTRLTVL.

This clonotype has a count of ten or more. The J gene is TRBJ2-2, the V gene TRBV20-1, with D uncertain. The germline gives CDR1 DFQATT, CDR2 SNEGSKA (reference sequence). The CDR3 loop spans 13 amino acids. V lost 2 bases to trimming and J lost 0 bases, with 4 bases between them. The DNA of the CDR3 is TGCAGTGCTAGACCAGCGAACACCGGGGAGCTGTTTTTT. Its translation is CSARPANTGELFF.

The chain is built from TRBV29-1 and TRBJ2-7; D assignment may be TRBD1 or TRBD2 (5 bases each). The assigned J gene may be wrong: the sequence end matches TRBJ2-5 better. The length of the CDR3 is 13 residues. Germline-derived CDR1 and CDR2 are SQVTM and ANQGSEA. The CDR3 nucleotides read TGCAGCGTTGATGGGACCCCCGTGGAGACCCAGTACTTC. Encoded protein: CSVDGTPVETQYF.

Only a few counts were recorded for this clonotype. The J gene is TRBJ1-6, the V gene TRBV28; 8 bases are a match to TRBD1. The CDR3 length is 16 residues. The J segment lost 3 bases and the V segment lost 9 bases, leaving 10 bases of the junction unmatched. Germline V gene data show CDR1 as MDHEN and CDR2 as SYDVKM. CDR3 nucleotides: TGTGCCAGTCGAACTGACAGGGGACTCTATAATTCACCCCTCCACTTT. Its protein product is CASRTDRGLYNSPLHF.

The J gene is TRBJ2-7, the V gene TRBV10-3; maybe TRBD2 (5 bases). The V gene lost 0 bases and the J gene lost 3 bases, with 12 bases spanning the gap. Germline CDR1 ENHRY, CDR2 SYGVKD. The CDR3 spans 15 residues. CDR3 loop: CAISESRAASYEQYF. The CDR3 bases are TGTGCCATCAGTGAGTCTCGAGCGGCGAGCTACGAGCAGTACTTC.

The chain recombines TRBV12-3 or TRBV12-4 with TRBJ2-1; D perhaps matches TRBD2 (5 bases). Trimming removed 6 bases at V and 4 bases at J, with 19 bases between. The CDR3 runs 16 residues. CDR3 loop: CASRETRVDLYNEQFF. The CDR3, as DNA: TGTGCCAGCAGGGAGACGAGGGTGGATCTATACAATGAGCAGTTCTTC.

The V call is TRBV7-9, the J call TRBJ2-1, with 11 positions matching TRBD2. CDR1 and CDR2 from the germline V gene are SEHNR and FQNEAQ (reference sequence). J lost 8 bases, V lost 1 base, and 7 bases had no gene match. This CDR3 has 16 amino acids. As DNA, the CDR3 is TGTGCCAGCAGCTTAGTTGTAGGACTAGCGGGCCATGAGCAGTTCTTC. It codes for CASSLVVGLAGHEQFF.